The 21 T cell receptor beta chains listed next were all sequenced from one sample in a study of blood T cell repertoires in COVID-19. Sequencing was performed with immunoSEQ multiplex PCR; in TCRdb, only in-frame clones are kept and a portion is missing. The table has fewer than 200,000 clones, approximately 86% seen once. Sequenced material: peripheral blood. Receptor source: a man aged 55 to 70 who had recovered from COVID-19.

The V call is TRBV24-1, the J call TRBJ2-3; a weak D match, TRBD1 (7 bases). The CDR3 sequence is 15 residues long. The ends were cut back, 5 bases at V and 1 base at J, with 12 bases in the middle. The germline gives CDR1 KGHDR, CDR2 SFDVKD. CDR3 amino acids: CATSGTGGGTDTQYF. The CDR3, as DNA: TGTGCCACCAGTGGGACAGGAGGGGGCACAGATACGCAGTATTTT.

The chain couples TRBV11-3 to TRBJ1-1; TRBD1 matches 7 bases. With 5 bases clipped from V and 0 bases from J, the junction kept 6 bases outside the gene matches. The germline gives CDR1 SGHNT, CDR2 YENEEA. The CDR3 extends over 15 amino acids. CDR3 region: CASSQGGRMNTEAFF. The CDR3 bases are TGTGCCAGCAGCCAAGGGGGCCGGATGAACACTGAAGCTTTCTTT.

The rearrangement uses TRBV5-1 and TRBJ2-3; 11 nucleotides agree with TRBD2. Germline CDR1 and CDR2: SGHRS and YFSETQ. V shed 4 bases, J shed 2 bases, and the junction held 3 bases outside the gene matches. The CDR3 totals 15 residues. The CDR3: CASSRLAGSTDTQYF. The CDR3 nucleotides read TGCGCCAGCAGCCGACTAGCGGGGTCCACAGATACGCAGTATTTT.

The chain recombines TRBV6-2 or TRBV6-3 with TRBJ2-3; 13 positions match TRBD2. Germline lookup yields CDR1 MNHEY and CDR2 SVGEGT. This CDR3 is 19 amino acids long. Losses at the gene ends were 6 bases for V and 1 base for J; bases not matched to a gene: 13. CDR3 residues: CASSPGSGTSGIRTDTQYF. CDR3 sequence (DNA): TGTGCCAGCAGCCCTGGATCCGGGACTAGCGGGATCCGCACAGATACGCAGTATTTT.

The chain employs TRBV30 and TRBJ1-6, with 7 nucleotides matching TRBD1. The CDR3 consists of 15 residues. Trimming removed 8 bases from V and 7 bases from J; junction bases left unmatched: 14. The germline CDR1 and CDR2 sequences are GTSNPN and SVGIG (reference sequence). CDR3 loop: CAVTGVDVVNSPLHF. As DNA, the CDR3 is TGTGCCGTAACAGGGGTAGATGTTGTGAATTCACCCCTCCACTTT.

Turning to this clone: Relative to the germline gene, one junction end is altered; a read error may explain this. The chain employs TRBV7-7 and TRBJ2-3; 7 nucleotides line up with TRBD1. This CDR3 contains 14 residues. The germline V gene has CDR1 SSHAT and CDR2 FNYEAQ (reference sequence). The CDR3 spells CASSLERDSGTQYF. The CDR3 DNA reads TGTGCTAGCAGCTTAGAAAGGGACAGTGGTACGCAGTATTTT.

V is TRBV7-8 and J is TRBJ2-5; 11 nucleotides line up with TRBD2. V lost 6 bases to trimming and J lost 5 bases; unmatched junction nucleotides: 5. The CDR3 runs 14 residues. CDR1 is SGHVS, CDR2 FQNEAQ, per germline. CDR3 sequence (DNA): TGTGCCAGCAGGCCTAGCGGGGGGATGGAGACCCAGTACTTC. Its translation: CASRPSGGMETQYF.

The V call is TRBV4-1, the J call TRBJ1-5; no definite D call. The germline V gene encodes CDR1 MGHRA and CDR2 YSYEKL. The CDR3 is 13 residues long. The germline V and J ends were trimmed by 2 bases and 5 bases, with 7 bases remaining between them. Written as DNA, the CDR3 is TGCGCCAGCAGCCAAAAGGAGGATCAGCCCCAGCATTTT. Residues: CASSQKEDQPQHF.

V gene TRBV15 combines with J gene TRBJ1-2; D not resolved. Germline V gene sequence: CDR1 LNHNV, CDR2 YYDKDF (reference sequence). The germline V and J ends were trimmed by 0 bases and 8 bases, with 13 bases remaining between them. This CDR3 has 14 amino acids. The CDR3 nucleotides read TGTGCCACCAGCAGAGATAAAGGAGTCTGGGGCTACACCTTC. The encoded protein is CATSRDKGVWGYTF.

V is TRBV30 and J is TRBJ1-5; the D is unclear. The germline V gene encodes CDR1 GTSNPN and CDR2 SVGIG (reference sequence). V was trimmed by 3 bases and J by 3 bases, leaving 9 bases between them. This CDR3 comprises 13 residues. DNA for the CDR3: TGTGCCTGGAGCGCGGAATTCAATCAGCCCCAGCATTTT. Translation: CAWSAEFNQPQHF.

The chain has TRBV5-1 and TRBJ2-2, with TRBD2 as a possible D gene (6 bases). V was cut by 0 bases and J by 1 base, with 16 bases left in between. This CDR3 has 18 amino acids. CDR1 is SGHRS and CDR2 is YFSETQ in the germline V gene. CDR3 in amino acids: CASSLAGLGSWNTGELFF. The DNA for the CDR3 is TGCGCCAGCAGCTTGGCCGGACTCGGGAGCTGGAACACCGGGGAGCTGTTTTTT.

V usage is TRBV29-1 and J usage is TRBJ2-4; the D is unclear. Germline CDR1 SQVTM, CDR2 ANQGSEA. The germline V and J ends were trimmed by 8 bases and 0 bases, with 8 bases remaining between them. The CDR3 runs to 12 residues. CDR3 nucleotides: TGCAGCCCGGGTAGAGCCAAAAACATTCAGTACTTC. It translates to CSPGRAKNIQYF.

CDR3 nucleotides: TGTGCCAGCTCACCGAGTGGGGGACTGTTGAACACTGAAGCTTTCTTT. The encoded protein is CASSPSGGLLNTEAFF. This chain connects TRBV18 to TRBJ1-1, with D possibly matching TRBD1 (5 bases). This CDR3 is 16 amino acids long. Germline lookup yields CDR1 KGHSH and CDR2 LQKENI. V lost 3 bases and J 0 bases, leaving 14 bases between the germline ends.

This chain links TRBV6-1 with TRBJ2-3; 7 bases are a match to TRBD2. Germline values: CDR1 MNHNS, CDR2 SASEGT. The CDR3 is made up of 17 amino acids. The V segment lost 2 bases and the J segment 4 bases; nucleotides outside the gene matches: 12. The CDR3 region is CASSEKIGLEPPDTQYF. The CDR3 DNA reads as TGTGCCAGCAGTGAAAAAATAGGACTAGAACCCCCAGATACGCAGTATTTT.

The CDR3 region is CASSPVGLATNEQFF. CDR3 sequence (DNA): TGTGCCAGTAGTCCGGTTGGACTAGCGACGAATGAGCAGTTCTTC. The genes are TRBV19 and TRBJ2-1; 9 bases are shared with TRBD2. J lost 7 bases, V lost 5 bases, and 9 bases had no gene match. The V gene's germline CDR1 is LNHDA and CDR2 SQIVND (reference sequence). CDR3 length equals 15 residues.

This rearrangement joins TRBV7-9 to TRBJ2-5; D possibly corresponds to TRBD2 (5 bases). Trimming stripped 4 bases from V and 5 bases from J, with 11 bases between. Germline V gene data show CDR1 as SEHNR and CDR2 as FQNEAQ (reference sequence). The CDR3 covers 13 residues. The CDR3 DNA is TGTGCCAGCAGCTCTCAGCGGTCTGAGACCCAGTACTTC. This sequence encodes CASSSQRSETQYF.

The chain recombines TRBV19 with TRBJ2-4; 11 nucleotides agree with TRBD2. The CDR3 extends over 17 amino acids. Unmatched junction bases numbered 8, after V lost 1 base and J lost 6 bases. CDR1 and CDR2 (germline): LNHDA, SQIVND (reference sequence). The chain's CDR3 is CASSIVAGGPPRNIQYF. CDR3 coding DNA: TGTGCCAGTAGTATAGTAGCGGGGGGGCCCCCAAGAAACATTCAGTACTTC.

This clone was counted a few times. The chain joins TRBV7-2 to TRBJ1-1; D uncertain. The CDR3 extends over 14 amino acids. Trimming removed 1 base at V and 4 bases at J, with 10 bases between. The V gene's germline CDR1 is SGHTA and CDR2 FQGNSA. CDR3: CASSLGGGGTEAFF. Written as DNA, the CDR3 is TGTGCCAGCAGCTTAGGGGGAGGAGGCACTGAAGCTTTCTTT.

The sample holds one count of this clone. The CDR3 DNA sequence: TGTGCCAGTAGTATTGCGGGGGCGAACACTGAAGCTTTCTTT. Residues: CASSIAGANTEAFF. The chain carries TRBV19 and TRBJ1-1, with D possibly matching TRBD1 (6 bases). Trimming cost V 3 bases and J 1 base, with 9 bases left between them. CDR1 and CDR2 (germline): LNHDA, SQIVND (reference sequence). The CDR3 extends over 14 amino acids.

The sample holds a few counts of this clone. The rearrangement links TRBV7-9 to TRBJ2-1; 8 bases match TRBD2. Germline V gene data show CDR1 as SEHNR and CDR2 as FQNEAQ (reference sequence). The length of the CDR3 is 18 residues. The trim removed 0 bases at V and 0 bases at J, leaving 7 bases unmatched. In DNA, the CDR3 is TGTGCCAGCAGCTTAGCCCAGCGGGGGCCCAGCTCCTACAATGAGCAGTTCTTC. Translated: CASSLAQRGPSSYNEQFF.

The V and J genes are TRBV5-6 and TRBJ1-4; 10 bases are shared with TRBD1. This CDR3 is built from 15 residues. Germline V gene sequence: CDR1 SGHDT, CDR2 YYEEEE. The J segment lost 6 bases and the V segment lost 4 bases, leaving 6 bases of the junction unmatched. The CDR3 here is CASSTRTGGYEKLFF. CDR3 coding DNA: TGTGCCAGCAGCACCCGGACAGGGGGTTATGAAAAACTGTTTTTT.